Below, one T cell receptor beta chain is given with its context. This sample was included in a study of shared clonotypes between healthy human individuals. In the study overall: CD4 naive and CD4 memory each took three plates per donor, while CD8 naive took two and CD8 memory one.

A deep-level run was used for the assay. Generated by immunoSEQ multiplex PCR, the TCRdb table keeps only in-frame clones and is missing some. Here the sample spans more than 400,000 clones, 95% to 96% being singletons. Healthy HIV-negative adults with no recent acute infections or vaccinations were recruited as donors. Negatively enriched CD4+ T cells were divided by CD45RA into naive and memory. The CDR3 spans 14 residues. CDR1 and CDR2 (germline): SGHNT, YYREEE (reference sequence). Source material: naive CD4+ T cells sorted from blood. Regarding subset: CD45RA+ positively selected. The clonotype was recovered from a woman in her thirties in good health. The genes are TRBV5-4 and TRBJ2-5; D is unclear. The J call may be mistaken, given a closer DNA end match to TRBJ2-7. CDR3 bases: TGTGCCAGCAGCCGTTCGTCGCAACCCTACGAGCAGTACTTC. Amino acid sequence: CASSRSSQPYEQYF.